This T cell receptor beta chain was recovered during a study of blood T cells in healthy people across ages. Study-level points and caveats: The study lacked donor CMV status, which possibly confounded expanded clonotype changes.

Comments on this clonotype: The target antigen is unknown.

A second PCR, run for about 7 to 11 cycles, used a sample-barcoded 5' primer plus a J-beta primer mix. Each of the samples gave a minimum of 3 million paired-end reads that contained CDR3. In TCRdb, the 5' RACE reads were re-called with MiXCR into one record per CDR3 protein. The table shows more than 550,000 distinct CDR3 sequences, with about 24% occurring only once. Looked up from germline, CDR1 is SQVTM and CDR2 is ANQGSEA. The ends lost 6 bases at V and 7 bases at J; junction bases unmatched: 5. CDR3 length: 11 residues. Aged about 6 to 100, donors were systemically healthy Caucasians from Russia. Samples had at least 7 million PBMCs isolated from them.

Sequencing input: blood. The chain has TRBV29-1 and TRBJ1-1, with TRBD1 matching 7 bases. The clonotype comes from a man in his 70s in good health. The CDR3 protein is CSVRDRREAFF. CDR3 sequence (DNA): TGCAGCGTACGGGACAGACGTGAAGCTTTCTTT.